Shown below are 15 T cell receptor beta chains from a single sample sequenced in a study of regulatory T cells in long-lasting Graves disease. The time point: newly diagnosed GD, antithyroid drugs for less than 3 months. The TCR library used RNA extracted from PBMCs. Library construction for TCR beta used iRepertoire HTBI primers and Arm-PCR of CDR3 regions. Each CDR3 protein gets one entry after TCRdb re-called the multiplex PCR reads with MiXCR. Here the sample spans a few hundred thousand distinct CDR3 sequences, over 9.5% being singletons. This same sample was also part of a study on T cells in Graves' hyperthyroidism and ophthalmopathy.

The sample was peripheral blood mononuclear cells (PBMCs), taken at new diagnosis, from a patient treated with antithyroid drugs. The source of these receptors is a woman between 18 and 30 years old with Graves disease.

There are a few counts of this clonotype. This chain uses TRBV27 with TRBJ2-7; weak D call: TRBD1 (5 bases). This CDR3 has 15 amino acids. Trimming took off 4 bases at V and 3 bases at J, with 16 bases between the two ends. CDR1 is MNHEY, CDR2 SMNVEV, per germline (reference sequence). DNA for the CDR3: TGTGCCAGCAGTTGGGGCAGGAACCCTATCTACGAGCAGTACTTC. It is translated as CASSWGRNPIYEQYF.

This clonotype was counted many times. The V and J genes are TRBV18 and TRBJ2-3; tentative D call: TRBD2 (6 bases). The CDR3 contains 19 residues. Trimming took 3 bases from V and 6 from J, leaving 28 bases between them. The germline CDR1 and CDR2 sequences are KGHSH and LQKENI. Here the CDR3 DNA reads TGTGCCAGCTCACCGAATCATTTCCGGGCCCGGCAGGAGGGCGATACGCAGTATTTT. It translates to CASSPNHFRARQEGDTQYF.

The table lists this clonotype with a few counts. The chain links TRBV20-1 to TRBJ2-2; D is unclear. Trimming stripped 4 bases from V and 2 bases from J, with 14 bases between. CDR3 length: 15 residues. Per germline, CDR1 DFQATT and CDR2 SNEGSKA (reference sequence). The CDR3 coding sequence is TGCAGTGCTAATCGTTTTAGCAGCAACACCGGGGAGCTGTTTTTT. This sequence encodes CSANRFSSNTGELFF.

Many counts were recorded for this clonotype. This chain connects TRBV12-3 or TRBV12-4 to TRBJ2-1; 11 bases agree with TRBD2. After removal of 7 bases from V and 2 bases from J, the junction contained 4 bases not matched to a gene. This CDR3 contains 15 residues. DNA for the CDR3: TGTGCCAGCATCCTTAGCGGGAGGGCCTACAATGAGCAGTTCTTC. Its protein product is CASILSGRAYNEQFF.

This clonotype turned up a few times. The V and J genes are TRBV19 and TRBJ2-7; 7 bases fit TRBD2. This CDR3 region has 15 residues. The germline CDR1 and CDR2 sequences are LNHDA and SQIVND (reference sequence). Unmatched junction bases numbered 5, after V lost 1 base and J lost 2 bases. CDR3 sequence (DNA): TGTGCCAGTAGTATAGCCGCGGGGGAGACCTACGAGCAGTACGTC. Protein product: CASSIAAGETYEQYV.

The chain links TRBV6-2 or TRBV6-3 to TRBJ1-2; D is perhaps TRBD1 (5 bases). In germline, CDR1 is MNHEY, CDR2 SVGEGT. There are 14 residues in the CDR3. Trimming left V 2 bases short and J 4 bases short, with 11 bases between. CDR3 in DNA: TGTGCCAGCAGTTACCCCCGGGGGGGCTATGGCTACACCTTC. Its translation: CASSYPRGGYGYTF.

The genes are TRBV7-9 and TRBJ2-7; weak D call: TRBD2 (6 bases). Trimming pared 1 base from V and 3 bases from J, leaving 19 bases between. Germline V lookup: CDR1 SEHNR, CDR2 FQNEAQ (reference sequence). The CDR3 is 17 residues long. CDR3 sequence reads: CASSLDLRRETYYEQYF. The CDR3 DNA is TGTGCCAGCAGCTTAGATTTACGGCGGGAAACCTACTACGAGCAGTACTTC.

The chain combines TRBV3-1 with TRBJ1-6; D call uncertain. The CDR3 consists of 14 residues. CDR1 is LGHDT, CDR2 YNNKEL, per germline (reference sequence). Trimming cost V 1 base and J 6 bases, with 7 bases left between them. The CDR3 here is CASSQGFGNSPLHF. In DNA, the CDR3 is TGTGCCAGCAGCCAAGGTTTCGGTAATTCACCCCTCCACTTT.

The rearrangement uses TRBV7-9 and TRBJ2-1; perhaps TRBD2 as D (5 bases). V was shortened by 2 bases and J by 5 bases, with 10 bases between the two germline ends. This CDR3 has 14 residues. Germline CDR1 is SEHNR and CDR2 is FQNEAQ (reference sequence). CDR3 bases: TGTGCCAGCAGCTTACACGGGGTAAACAATGAGCAGTTCTTC. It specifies CASSLHGVNNEQFF. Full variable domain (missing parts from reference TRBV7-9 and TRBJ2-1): DTGVSQNPRHKITKRGQNVTFRCDPISEHNRLYWYRQTLGQGPEFLTYFQNEAQLEKSRLLSDRFSAERPKGSFSTLEIQRTEQGDSAMYLCASSLHGVNNEQFFGPGTRLTVL.

The CDR3, as DNA: TGCGCCAGCAGCCTTCACAGGGGGCCGGCTTTCTTT. Amino acids: CASSLHRGPAFF. The V call is TRBV4-1, the J call TRBJ1-1; 9 bases agree with TRBD1. Trimming removed 4 bases from V and 11 bases from J; junction bases left unmatched: 5. The CDR3 runs to 12 residues. Looked up from germline, CDR1 is MGHRA and CDR2 is YSYEKL.

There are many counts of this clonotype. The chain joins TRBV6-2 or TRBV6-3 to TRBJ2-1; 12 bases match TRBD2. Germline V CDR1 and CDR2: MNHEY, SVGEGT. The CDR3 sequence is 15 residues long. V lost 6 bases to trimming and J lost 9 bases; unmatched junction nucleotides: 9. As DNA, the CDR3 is TGTGCCAGCAGCAAAAGGACTAGCGGGGCGGTTGAGCAGTTCTTC. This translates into CASSKRTSGAVEQFF.

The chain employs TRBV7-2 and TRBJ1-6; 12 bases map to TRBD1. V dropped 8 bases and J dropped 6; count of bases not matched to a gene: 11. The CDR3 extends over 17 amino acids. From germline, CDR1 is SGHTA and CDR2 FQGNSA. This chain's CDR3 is CASGRDRGRLSNSPLHF. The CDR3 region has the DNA TGTGCCAGCGGTAGGGACAGGGGGCGATTAAGTAATTCACCCCTCCACTTT. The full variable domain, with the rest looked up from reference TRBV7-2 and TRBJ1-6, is GAGVSQSPSNKVTEKGKDVELRCDPISGHTALYWYRQSLGQGLEFLIYFQGNSAPDKSGLPSDRFSAERTGGSVSTLTIQRTQQEDSAVYLCASGRDRGRLSNSPLHFGNGTRLTVT.

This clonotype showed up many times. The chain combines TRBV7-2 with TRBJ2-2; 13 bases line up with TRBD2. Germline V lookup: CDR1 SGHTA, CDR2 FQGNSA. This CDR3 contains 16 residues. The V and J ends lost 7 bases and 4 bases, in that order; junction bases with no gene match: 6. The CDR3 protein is CASKLAGGPVTGELFF. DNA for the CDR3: TGTGCCAGCAAACTAGCGGGAGGGCCGGTCACCGGGGAGCTGTTTTTT.

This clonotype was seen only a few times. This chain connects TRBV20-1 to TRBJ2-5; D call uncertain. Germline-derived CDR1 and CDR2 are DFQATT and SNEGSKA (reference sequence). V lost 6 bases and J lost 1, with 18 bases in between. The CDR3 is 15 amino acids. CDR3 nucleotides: TGCAGTGCCGACGCCCCCTCTGGTACCCAAGAGACCCAGTACTTC. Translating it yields CSADAPSGTQETQYF.

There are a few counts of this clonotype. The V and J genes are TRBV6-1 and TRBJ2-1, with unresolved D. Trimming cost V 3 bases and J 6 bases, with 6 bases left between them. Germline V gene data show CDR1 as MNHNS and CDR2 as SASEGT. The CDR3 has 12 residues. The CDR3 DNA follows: TGTGCCAGCAGTGATTTTGGCAATGAGCAGTTCTTC. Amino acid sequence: CASSDFGNEQFF.